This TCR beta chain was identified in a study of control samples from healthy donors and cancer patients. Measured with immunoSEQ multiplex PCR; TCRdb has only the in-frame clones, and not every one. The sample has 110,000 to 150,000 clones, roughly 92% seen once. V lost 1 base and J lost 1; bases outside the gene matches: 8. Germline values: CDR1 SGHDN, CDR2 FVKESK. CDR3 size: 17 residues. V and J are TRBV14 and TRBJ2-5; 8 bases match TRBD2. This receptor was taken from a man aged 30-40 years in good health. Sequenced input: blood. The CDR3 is CASSQGKGLAGQETQYF. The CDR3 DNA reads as TGTGCCAGCAGCCAAGGAAAGGGTCTAGCGGGCCAAGAGACCCAGTACTTC.